Only a few counts were recorded for the clone carrying this T cell receptor (beta chain). Antigen: not known. The sample comes from a study of T cells in Graves' hyperthyroidism and ophthalmopathy. General study points: Within blood appeared most thyroid clonotypes that had expanded above 0.001.

It was RNA transcripts that yielded the amplified TCR beta CDR3 regions. A set of HTBI primers served as the primers for a first-round RT-PCR of the TCR CDR3. TCRdb ran MiXCR on the multiplex PCR reads and lists one entry per CDR3 protein. The sample shows 500,000 to 750,000 distinct CDR3 sequences, around 42% of them seen only once. The CDR3 length is 16 residues. V was cut by 2 bases and J by 2 bases, with 19 bases left in between. Per germline, CDR1 DFQATT and CDR2 SNEGSKA (reference sequence). The patients, who ranged from 18 to 65 in age, presented with newly diagnosed hyperthyroidism lasting under 2 months. Diagnosing involved the use of clinical symptoms, serum thyroxine and TRAb, thyroid ultrasound and orbital computed tomography.

Specimen: peripheral blood or thyroid tissue (not recorded which). The genes are TRBV20-1 and TRBJ2-7; possibly TRBD1 for D (6 bases). The clonotype comes from a woman aged 18-30 years with Graves' hyperthyroidism. In DNA form, the CDR3 reads TGCAGTGCTAGAAAAAATCGGAGGACAGACCCCTACGAGCAGTACTTC. Translation gives CSARKNRRTDPYEQYF.